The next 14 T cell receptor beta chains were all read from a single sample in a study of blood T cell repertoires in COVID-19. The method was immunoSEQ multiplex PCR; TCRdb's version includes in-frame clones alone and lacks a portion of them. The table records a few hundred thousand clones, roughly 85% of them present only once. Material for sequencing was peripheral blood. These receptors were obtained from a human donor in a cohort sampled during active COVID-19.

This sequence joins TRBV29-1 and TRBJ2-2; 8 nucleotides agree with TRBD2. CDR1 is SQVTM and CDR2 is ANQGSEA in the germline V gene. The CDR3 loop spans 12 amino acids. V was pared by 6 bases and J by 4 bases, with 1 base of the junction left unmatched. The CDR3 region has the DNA TGCAGCGTGGGGACTAGCACCGGGGAGCTGTTTTTT. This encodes CSVGTSTGELFF.

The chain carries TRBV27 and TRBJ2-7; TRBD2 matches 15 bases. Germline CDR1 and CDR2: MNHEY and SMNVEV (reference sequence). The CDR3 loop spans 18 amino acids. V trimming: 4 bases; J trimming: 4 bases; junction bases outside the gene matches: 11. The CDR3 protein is CASSSNRGTSGGTYEQYF. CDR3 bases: TGTGCCAGCAGTTCGAACAGGGGGACTAGCGGGGGGACGTACGAGCAGTACTTC.

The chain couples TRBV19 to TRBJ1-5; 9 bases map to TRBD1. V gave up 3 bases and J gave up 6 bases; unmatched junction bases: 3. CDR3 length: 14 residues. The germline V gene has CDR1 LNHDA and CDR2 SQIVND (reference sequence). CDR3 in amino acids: CASSIPTGGQPQHF. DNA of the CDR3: TGTGCCAGTAGTATCCCGACAGGGGGTCAGCCCCAGCATTTT.

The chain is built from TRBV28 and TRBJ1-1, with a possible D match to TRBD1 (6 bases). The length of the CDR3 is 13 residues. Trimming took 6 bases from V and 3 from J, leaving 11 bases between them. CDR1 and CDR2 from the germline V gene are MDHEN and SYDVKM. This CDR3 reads CASRPQGYTEAFF. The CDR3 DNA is TGTGCCAGCAGACCACAGGGCTACACTGAAGCTTTCTTT.

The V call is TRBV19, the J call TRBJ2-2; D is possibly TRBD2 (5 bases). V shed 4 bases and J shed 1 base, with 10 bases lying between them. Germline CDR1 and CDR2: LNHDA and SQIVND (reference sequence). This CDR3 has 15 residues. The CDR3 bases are TGTGCCAGTAGTAAGGACTTGCTGAACACCGGGGAGCTGTTTTTT. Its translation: CASSKDLLNTGELFF.

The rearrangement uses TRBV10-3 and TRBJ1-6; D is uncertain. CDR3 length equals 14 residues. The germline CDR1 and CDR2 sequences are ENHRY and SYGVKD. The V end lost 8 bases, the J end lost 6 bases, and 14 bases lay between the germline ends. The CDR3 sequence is CAISSWQINSPLHF. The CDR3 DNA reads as TGTGCCATCTCCTCCTGGCAGATTAATTCACCCCTCCACTTT.

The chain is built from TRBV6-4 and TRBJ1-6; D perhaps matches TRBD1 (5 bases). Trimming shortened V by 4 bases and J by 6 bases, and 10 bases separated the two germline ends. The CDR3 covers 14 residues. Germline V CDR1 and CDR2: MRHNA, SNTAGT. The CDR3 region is CASSVNRINSPLHF. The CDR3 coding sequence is TGTGCCAGCAGTGTCAACAGGATTAATTCACCCCTCCACTTT.

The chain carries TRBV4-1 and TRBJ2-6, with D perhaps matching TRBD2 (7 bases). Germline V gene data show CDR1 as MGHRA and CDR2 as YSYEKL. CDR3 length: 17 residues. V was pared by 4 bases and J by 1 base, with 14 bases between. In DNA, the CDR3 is TGCGCCAGCAGCCTCGCGGGGGCGCAGTCTGGGGCCAACGTCCTGACTTTC. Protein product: CASSLAGAQSGANVLTF.

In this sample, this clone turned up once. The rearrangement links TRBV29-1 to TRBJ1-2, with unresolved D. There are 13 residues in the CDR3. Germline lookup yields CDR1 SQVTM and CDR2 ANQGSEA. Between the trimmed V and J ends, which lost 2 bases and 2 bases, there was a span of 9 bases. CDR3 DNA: TGCAGCGTTGAACACGGGAGGAACTATGGCTACACCTTC. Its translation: CSVEHGRNYGYTF.

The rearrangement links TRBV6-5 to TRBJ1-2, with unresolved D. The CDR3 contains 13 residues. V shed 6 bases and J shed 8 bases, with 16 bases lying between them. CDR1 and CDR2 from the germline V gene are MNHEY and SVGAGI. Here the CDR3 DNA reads TGTGCCAGCAGCAGAACGGCTCTCGGGGGCTACACCTTC. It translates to CASSRTALGGYTF.

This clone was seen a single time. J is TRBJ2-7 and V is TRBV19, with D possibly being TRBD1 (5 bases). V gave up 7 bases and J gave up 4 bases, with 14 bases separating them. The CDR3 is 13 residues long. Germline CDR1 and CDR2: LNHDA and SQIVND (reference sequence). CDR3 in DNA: TGTGCCAGTATTGACAGACAATGGTACGAGCAGTACTTC. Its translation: CASIDRQWYEQYF.

As DNA, the CDR3 is TGTGCCAGCAGCTCACAGCGGGGGGGCCTCAATGAGCAGTTCTTC. It codes for CASSSQRGGLNEQFF. This chain joins TRBV7-3 and TRBJ2-1; TRBD2 aligns across 10 bases. The germline V gene encodes CDR1 SGHTA and CDR2 FQGTGA. Germline trimming cut 4 bases from V and 6 bases from J; bases unmatched to any gene: 6. The CDR3 runs 15 residues.

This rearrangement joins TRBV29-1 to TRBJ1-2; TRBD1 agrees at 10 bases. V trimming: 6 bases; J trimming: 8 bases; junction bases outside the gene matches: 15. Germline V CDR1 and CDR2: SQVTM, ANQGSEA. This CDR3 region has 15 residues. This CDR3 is CSVDYSTGGEGGYTF. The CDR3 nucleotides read TGCAGCGTCGACTACTCGACAGGGGGCGAAGGAGGCTACACCTTC.

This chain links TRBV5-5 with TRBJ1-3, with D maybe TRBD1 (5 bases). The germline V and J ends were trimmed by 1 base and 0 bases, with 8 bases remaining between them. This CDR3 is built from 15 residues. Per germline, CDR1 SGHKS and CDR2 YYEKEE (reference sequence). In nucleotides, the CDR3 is TGTGCCAGCAGCTTGACGGGACTCTCTGGAAACACCATATATTTT. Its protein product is CASSLTGLSGNTIYF.